The 14 T cell receptor beta chains listed next were all sequenced from one sample in a study of T cell responses to AZD1222 COVID-19 vaccine. Sequencing used immunoSEQ multiplex PCR; TCRdb keeps in-frame clones, though not all of them. The profile shows over 100,000 clones, 75% to 90% of them singletons. The sample consisted of peripheral blood, taken on day 0 of AZD1222 vaccination. These receptors were collected from an adult in good health.

This rearrangement joins TRBV19 to TRBJ1-5; D is undetermined. V was pared by 3 bases and J by 2 bases, with 8 bases between. This CDR3 spans 14 amino acids. Germline CDR1 LNHDA, CDR2 SQIVND (reference sequence). This CDR3 is CASSIPGRNQPQHF. The CDR3 nucleotides read TGTGCCAGTAGTATTCCAGGACGCAATCAGCCCCAGCATTTT.

V gene TRBV28 combines with J gene TRBJ1-4; tentative D call: TRBD1 (5 bases). V was cut by 5 bases and J by 12 bases, with 22 bases left in between. There are 15 residues in the CDR3. CDR1 and CDR2 (germline): MDHEN, SYDVKM. In DNA form, the CDR3 reads TGTGCCAGCAGTCCCGGGACGGCCGCCTTGGCCGAACTGTTTTTT. It encodes CASSPGTAALAELFF. The variable domain in full, completed from reference TRBV28 and TRBJ1-4, reads DVKVTQSSRYLVKRTGEKVFLECVQDMDHENMFWYRQDPGLGLRLIYFSYDVKMKEKGDIPEGYSVSREKKERFSLILESASTNQTSMYLCASSPGTAALAELFFGSGTQLSVL.

CDR3 nucleotides: TGTGCCAGCAGCCCCGGGACTAGCGAGCACGAGCAGTACTTC. It specifies CASSPGTSEHEQYF. The V and J genes are TRBV13 and TRBJ2-7; 10 nucleotides line up with TRBD2. The CDR3 is 14 residues long. The ends lost 5 bases at V and 5 bases at J; junction bases unmatched: 6. CDR1 and CDR2 (germline): PRHDT, FYEKMQ (reference sequence). Looking up the rest from reference TRBV13 and TRBJ2-7 gives the full variable domain: AAGVIQSPRHLIKEKRETATLKCYPIPRHDTVYWYQQGPGQDPQFLISFYEKMQSDKGSIPDRFSAQQFSDYHSELNMSSLELGDSALYFCASSPGTSEHEQYFGPGTRLTVT.

The rearrangement uses TRBV28 and TRBJ2-7; 9 bases line up with TRBD2. Trimming at V came to 4 bases and at J to 1 base, leaving 8 bases not matched to a gene. This CDR3 comprises 16 residues. The germline V gene has CDR1 MDHEN and CDR2 SYDVKM. Written as DNA, the CDR3 is TGTGCCAGCAGTTCCCTAGCGGGAACCCTTTCCTACGAGCAGTACTTC. This gives the protein CASSSLAGTLSYEQYF.

V gene TRBV14 combines with J gene TRBJ2-7, with a possible D match to TRBD1 (6 bases). The V end was cut by 4 bases, the J end by 0 bases, with 13 bases between. The CDR3 spans 15 residues. Germline V gene sequence: CDR1 SGHDN, CDR2 FVKESK. The CDR3 nucleotides read TGTGCCAGCAGCCTCCTGGGACACCGCTCCTACGAGCAGTACTTC. Translation gives CASSLLGHRSYEQYF.

The genes are TRBV2 and TRBJ2-7, with D uncertain. CDR1 is SNHLY and CDR2 is FYNNEI in the germline V gene. Trimming took off 4 bases at V and 3 bases at J, with 10 bases between the two ends. The CDR3 length is 13 residues. The CDR3 region is CASSVEVGYEQYF. As DNA, the CDR3 is TGTGCCAGCAGTGTTGAGGTCGGCTACGAGCAGTACTTC.

The chain recombines TRBV4-3 with TRBJ1-2; D is perhaps TRBD1 (5 bases). Looked up from germline, CDR1 is LGHNA and CDR2 is YSLEER. This CDR3 region has 14 residues. Trimming pared 4 bases from V and 5 bases from J, leaving 14 bases between. The CDR3 here is CASSREGTPYGYTF. In DNA, the CDR3 is TGCGCCAGCAGCCGAGAGGGGACTCCTTATGGCTACACCTTC.

This chain uses TRBV6-5 with TRBJ1-1, with D unclear. The CDR3 is made up of 12 amino acids. The germline V gene encodes CDR1 MNHEY and CDR2 SVGAGI. The ends were cut back, 5 bases at V and 1 base at J, with 5 bases in the middle. This CDR3 reads CASSRQNTEAFF. CDR3 in DNA: TGTGCCAGCAGTAGACAGAACACTGAAGCTTTCTTT.

The CDR3 region has the DNA TGTGCCTGGAGTAGGACAGTCAATTCACCCCTCCACTTT. Translation gives CAWSRTVNSPLHF. The J gene is TRBJ1-6, the V gene TRBV30, with D maybe TRBD1 (6 bases). V was trimmed by 2 bases and J by 7 bases, leaving 9 bases between them. Per the germline V gene, CDR1 is GTSNPN and CDR2 is SVGIG (reference sequence). This CDR3 spans 13 amino acids.

The chain employs TRBV3-1 (or the pseudogene TRBV3-2) and TRBJ1-2, with no clear D. In germline, CDR1 is LGHDT, CDR2 YNNKEL (reference sequence). The CDR3 is 13 residues long. Trimming left V 4 bases short and J 4 bases short, with 10 bases between. The CDR3 bases are TGTGCCAGCAGCCCGACGGGTCCCTATGGCTACACCTTC. It yields the protein CASSPTGPYGYTF.

J is TRBJ1-6 and V is TRBV2; D not certain. The germline CDR1 and CDR2 sequences are SNHLY and FYNNEI. Trimming removed 7 bases at V and 9 bases at J, with 13 bases between. This CDR3 is built from 13 residues. This chain's CDR3 is CASKFLSGSPLHF. CDR3 sequence (DNA): TGTGCCAGCAAGTTTCTCTCTGGTTCACCCCTCCACTTT.

This chain connects TRBV9 to TRBJ2-5; possible D gene TRBD2, 5 bases. V was cut by 4 bases and J by 4 bases, with 11 bases left in between. Germline assignment: CDR1 SGDLS and CDR2 YYNGEE. The length of the CDR3 is 13 residues. CDR3 amino acids: CASSPFRGETQYF. The DNA for the CDR3 is TGTGCCAGCAGCCCTTTTCGGGGAGAGACCCAGTACTTC.

The gene calls are TRBV7-9 and TRBJ2-5; no firm D call. V gave up 5 bases and J gave up 4 bases, with 8 bases separating them. CDR1 and CDR2 (germline): SEHNR, FQNEAQ (reference sequence). The CDR3 length is 12 residues. DNA for the CDR3: TGTGCCAGCAGCCAAACCCTAGAGACCCAGTACTTC. Encoded protein: CASSQTLETQYF.

The V call is TRBV14, the J call TRBJ2-2; D remains ambiguous. This CDR3 has 19 amino acids. CDR1 is SGHDN, CDR2 FVKESK, per germline. V was trimmed by 2 bases and J by 1 base, leaving 20 bases between them. The CDR3 spells CASSQFLYPGHRNTGELFF. In nucleotides, the CDR3 is TGTGCCAGCAGCCAATTTCTTTACCCGGGCCATAGGAACACCGGGGAGCTGTTTTTT.